The entry below gives a single TCR beta chain sequence along with its context. This sample is part of a study of shared T cell receptors in the human thymus. CDR3 length: 12 residues. The junction had 3 bases not matched to a gene; V was cut back by 9 bases and J by 1 base. Germline CDR1 SGHRS, CDR2 YFSETQ. Some clones are missing from TCRdb's copy, which holds only in-frame ones; the method was immunoSEQ multiplex PCR. This sample yields hundreds of thousands of clones, of which approximately 95% are seen a single time; roughly 0.02% belongs to the top ten. The genes are TRBV5-1 and TRBJ2-5; 7 bases are shared with TRBD2. The source of this sequence is a human donor. What was sequenced was thymocytes. CDR3 residues: CATGLGQETQYF. The CDR3 DNA sequence: TGCGCCACCGGACTAGGCCAAGAGACCCAGTACTTC.